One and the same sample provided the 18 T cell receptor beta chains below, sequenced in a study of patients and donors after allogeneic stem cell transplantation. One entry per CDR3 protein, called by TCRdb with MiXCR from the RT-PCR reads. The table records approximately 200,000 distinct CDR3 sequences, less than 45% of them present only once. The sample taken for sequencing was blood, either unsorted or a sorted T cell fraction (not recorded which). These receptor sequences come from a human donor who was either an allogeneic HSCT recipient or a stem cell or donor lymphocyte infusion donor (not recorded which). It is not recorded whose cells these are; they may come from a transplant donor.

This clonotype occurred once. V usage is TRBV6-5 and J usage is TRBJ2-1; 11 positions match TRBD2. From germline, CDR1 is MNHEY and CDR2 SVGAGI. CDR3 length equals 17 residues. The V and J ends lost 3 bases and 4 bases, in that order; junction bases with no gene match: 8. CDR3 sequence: CASSYKGRLAGYNEQFF. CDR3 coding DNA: TGTGCCAGCAGTTATAAGGGGAGACTAGCGGGATACAATGAGCAGTTCTTC.

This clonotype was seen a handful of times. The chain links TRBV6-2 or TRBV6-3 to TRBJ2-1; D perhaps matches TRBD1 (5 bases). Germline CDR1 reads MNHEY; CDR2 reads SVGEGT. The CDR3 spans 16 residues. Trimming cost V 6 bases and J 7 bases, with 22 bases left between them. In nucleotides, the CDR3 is TGTGCCAGCAGCCTAAGGGGCTATATACCAGAGAATGAGCAGTTCTTC. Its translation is CASSLRGYIPENEQFF.

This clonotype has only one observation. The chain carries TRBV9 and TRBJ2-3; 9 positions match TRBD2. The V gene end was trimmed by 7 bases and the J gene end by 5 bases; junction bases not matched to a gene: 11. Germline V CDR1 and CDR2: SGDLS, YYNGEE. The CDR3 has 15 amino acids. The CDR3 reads CASGSLAGVGDTQYF. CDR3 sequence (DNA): TGTGCCAGCGGTTCCTTAGCGGGAGTTGGAGATACGCAGTATTTT.

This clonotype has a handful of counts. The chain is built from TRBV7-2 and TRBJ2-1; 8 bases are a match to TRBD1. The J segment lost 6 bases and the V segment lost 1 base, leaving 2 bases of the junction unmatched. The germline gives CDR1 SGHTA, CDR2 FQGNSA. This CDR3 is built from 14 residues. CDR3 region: CASSLGDRFNEQFF. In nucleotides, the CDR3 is TGTGCCAGCAGCTTAGGGGACAGGTTCAATGAGCAGTTCTTC.

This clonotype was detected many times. This CDR3 reads CASSPENRDRDGYTF. In DNA form, the CDR3 reads TGTGCCAGCAGTCCAGAGAACCGGGACAGGGACGGCTACACCTTC. V usage is TRBV12-3 or TRBV12-4 and J usage is TRBJ1-2; 9 nucleotides match TRBD1. V lost 5 bases and J lost 8; bases outside the gene matches: 12. The CDR3 contains 15 residues.

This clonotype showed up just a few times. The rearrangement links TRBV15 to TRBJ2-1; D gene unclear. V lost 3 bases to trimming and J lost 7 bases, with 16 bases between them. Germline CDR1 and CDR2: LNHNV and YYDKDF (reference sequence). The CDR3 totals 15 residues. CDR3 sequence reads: CATSSEVGMGNEQFF. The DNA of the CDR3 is TGTGCCACCAGCAGTGAAGTTGGGATGGGGAATGAGCAGTTCTTC.

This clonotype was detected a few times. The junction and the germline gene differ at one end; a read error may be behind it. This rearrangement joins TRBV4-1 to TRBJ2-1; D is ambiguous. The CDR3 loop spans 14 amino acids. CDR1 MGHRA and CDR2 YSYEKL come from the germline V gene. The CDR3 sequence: CASSEQEGPHEQFF. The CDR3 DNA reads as TGTGCCAGCAGCGAACAAGAAGGCCCGCATGAGCAGTTCTTC.

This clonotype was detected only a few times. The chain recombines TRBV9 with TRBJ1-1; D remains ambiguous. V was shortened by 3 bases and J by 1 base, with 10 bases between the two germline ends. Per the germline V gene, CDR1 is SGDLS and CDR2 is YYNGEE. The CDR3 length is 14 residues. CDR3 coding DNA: TGTGCCAGCAGCGAATACCGGGGGAACACTGAAGCTTTCTTT. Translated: CASSEYRGNTEAFF.

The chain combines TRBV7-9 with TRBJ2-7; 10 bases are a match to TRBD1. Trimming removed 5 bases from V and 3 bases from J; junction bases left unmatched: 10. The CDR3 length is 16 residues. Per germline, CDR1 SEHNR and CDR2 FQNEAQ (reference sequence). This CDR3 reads CASSPMGTGDFYEQYF. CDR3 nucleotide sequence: TGTGCCAGCAGCCCCATGGGGACAGGGGACTTCTACGAGCAGTACTTC. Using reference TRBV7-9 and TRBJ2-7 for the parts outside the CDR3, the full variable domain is DTGVSQNPRHKITKRGQNVTFRCDPISEHNRLYWYRQTLGQGPEFLTYFQNEAQLEKSRLLSDRFSAERPKGSFSTLEIQRTEQGDSAMYLCASSPMGTGDFYEQYFGPGTRLTVT.

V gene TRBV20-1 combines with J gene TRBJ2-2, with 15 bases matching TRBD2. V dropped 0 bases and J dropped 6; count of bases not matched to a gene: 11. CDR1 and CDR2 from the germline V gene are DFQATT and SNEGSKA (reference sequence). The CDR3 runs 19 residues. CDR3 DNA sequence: TGCAGTGCTAGAGAGAAGAAGGGACTAGCGGGAGGAGGGCCCGGGGAGCTGTTTTTT. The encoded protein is CSAREKKGLAGGGPGELFF.

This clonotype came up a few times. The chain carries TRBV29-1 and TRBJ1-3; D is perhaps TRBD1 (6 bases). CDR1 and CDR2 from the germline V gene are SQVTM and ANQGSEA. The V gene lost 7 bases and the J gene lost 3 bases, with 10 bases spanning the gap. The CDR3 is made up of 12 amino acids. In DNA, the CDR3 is TGCAGCGCCAGGGGAGGTGGAAACACCATATATTTT. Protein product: CSARGGGNTIYF.

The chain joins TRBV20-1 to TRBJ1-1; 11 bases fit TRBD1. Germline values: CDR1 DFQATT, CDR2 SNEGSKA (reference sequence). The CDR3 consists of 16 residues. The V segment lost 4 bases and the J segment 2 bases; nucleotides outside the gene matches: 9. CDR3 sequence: CSAKYRGTGGNTEAFF. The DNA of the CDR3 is TGCAGTGCTAAGTATAGAGGGACAGGGGGAAACACTGAAGCTTTCTTT.

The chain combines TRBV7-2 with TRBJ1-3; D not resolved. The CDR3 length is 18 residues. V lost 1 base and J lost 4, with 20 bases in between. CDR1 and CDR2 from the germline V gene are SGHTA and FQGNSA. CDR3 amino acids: CASSLVWSPSRLGNTIYF. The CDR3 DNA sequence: TGTGCCAGCAGCTTAGTTTGGAGCCCGAGTCGACTAGGAAACACCATATATTTT.

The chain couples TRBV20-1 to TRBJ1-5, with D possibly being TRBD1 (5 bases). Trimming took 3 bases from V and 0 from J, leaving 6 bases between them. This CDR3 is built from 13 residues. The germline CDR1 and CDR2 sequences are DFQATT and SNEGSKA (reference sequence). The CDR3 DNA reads TGCAGTGCTAGCGGGGGTAGCAATCAGCCCCAGCATTTT. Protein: CSASGGSNQPQHF.

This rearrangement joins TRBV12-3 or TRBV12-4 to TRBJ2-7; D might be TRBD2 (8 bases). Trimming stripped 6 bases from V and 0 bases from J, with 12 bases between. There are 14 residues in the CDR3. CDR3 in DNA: TGTGCCAGCAGGACAGGGACTAGCTCCTACGAGCAGTACTTC. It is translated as CASRTGTSSYEQYF.

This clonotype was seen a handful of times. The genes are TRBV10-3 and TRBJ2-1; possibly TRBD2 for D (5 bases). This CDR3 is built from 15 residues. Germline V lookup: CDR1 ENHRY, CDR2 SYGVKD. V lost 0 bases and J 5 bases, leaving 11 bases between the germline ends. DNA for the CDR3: TGTGCCATCAGTGAGTCAGAGGACTGGGACAATGAGCAGTTCTTC. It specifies CAISESEDWDNEQFF.

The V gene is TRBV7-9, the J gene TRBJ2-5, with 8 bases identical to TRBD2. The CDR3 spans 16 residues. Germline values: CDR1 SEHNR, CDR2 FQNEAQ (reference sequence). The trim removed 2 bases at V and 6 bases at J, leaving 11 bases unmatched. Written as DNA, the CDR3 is TGTGCCAGCAGCTTACCAGCGGGAGTCGGTAAAAAGACCCAGTACTTC. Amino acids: CASSLPAGVGKKTQYF.

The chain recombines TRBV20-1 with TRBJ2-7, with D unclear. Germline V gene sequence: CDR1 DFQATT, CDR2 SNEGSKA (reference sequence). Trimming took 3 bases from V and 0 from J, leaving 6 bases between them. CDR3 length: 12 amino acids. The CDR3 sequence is CSARHSSYEQYF. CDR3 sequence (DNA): TGCAGTGCTAGGCACAGCTCCTACGAGCAGTACTTC.